The source of this T cell receptor (beta chain) is a study of cytomegalovirus exposure and HLA in healthy donors. Study-level information: Earlier results showed roughly 120 million unique TCR beta sequences derived from 150 million to 200 million T cells. Study results and limitations: Confirmation was obtained in vitro that a few CMV-associated chains are specific for CMV antigens. Associated with cytomegalovirus, according to the listing, were 150 to 200 TCR beta chains. Indistinguishable V segments, including TRBV6-2 and TRBV6-3, were excluded.

Comments on this clone: Its antigen is currently unknown.

The PCR was carried out with 60 Vbeta primers and 13 Jbeta primers. Method: immunoSEQ multiplex PCR; TCRdb's copy keeps in-frame clones and lacks some. The sample has some 150,000 clones, approximately 76% seen once. CDR3 size: 15 residues. In germline, CDR1 is SGHTA, CDR2 FQGNSA. Deletions cut 4 bases from V and 1 base from J, with 13 bases between. The rearrangement links TRBV7-2 to TRBJ1-1, with D maybe TRBD1 (5 bases). The sample was PBMCs. This TCR derives from a man in his 60s in good health and CMV-seronegative. The CDR3 sequence is CASSSGGVGNTEAFF. The CDR3 DNA sequence: TGTGCCAGCAGCTCGGGGGGGGTCGGGAACACTGAAGCTTTCTTT.